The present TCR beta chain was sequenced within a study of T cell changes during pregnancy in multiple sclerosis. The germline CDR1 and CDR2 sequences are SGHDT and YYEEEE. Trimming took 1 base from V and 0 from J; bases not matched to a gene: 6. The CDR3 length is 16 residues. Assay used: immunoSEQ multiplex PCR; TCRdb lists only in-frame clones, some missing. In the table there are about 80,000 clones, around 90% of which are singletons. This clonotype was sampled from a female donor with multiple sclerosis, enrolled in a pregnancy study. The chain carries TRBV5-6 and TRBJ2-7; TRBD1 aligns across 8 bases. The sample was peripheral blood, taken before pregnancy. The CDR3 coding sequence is TGTGCCAGCAGCTTGCGGTGGCAGGGGGCCTCCTACGAGCAGTACTTC. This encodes CASSLRWQGASYEQYF.